The T cell receptor (beta chain) described here comes from a study of ipilimumab plus nivolumab after autologous stem cell transplantation. Sequencing was performed with immunoSEQ multiplex PCR; in TCRdb, only in-frame clones are kept and a portion is missing. The sample consists of 84,000 or so clones, 83% of them appearing once. The CDR3 loop spans 13 amino acids. The germline CDR1 and CDR2 sequences are SNHLY and FYNNEI. Trimming pared 8 bases from V and 5 bases from J, leaving 13 bases between. This clone has more than one count but fewer than ten. This clonotype was sampled from a male donor with diffuse large B-cell lymphoma. The sample consisted of PBMCs, taken in a trial of ipilimumab plus nivolumab as post-transplant consolidation. This sequence joins TRBV2 and TRBJ1-5; TRBD1 might be the D (5 bases). The DNA for the CDR3 is TGTGCCAGCCGGGGCAGGGTCTATCAGCCCCAGCATTTT. Protein sequence: CASRGRVYQPQHF.